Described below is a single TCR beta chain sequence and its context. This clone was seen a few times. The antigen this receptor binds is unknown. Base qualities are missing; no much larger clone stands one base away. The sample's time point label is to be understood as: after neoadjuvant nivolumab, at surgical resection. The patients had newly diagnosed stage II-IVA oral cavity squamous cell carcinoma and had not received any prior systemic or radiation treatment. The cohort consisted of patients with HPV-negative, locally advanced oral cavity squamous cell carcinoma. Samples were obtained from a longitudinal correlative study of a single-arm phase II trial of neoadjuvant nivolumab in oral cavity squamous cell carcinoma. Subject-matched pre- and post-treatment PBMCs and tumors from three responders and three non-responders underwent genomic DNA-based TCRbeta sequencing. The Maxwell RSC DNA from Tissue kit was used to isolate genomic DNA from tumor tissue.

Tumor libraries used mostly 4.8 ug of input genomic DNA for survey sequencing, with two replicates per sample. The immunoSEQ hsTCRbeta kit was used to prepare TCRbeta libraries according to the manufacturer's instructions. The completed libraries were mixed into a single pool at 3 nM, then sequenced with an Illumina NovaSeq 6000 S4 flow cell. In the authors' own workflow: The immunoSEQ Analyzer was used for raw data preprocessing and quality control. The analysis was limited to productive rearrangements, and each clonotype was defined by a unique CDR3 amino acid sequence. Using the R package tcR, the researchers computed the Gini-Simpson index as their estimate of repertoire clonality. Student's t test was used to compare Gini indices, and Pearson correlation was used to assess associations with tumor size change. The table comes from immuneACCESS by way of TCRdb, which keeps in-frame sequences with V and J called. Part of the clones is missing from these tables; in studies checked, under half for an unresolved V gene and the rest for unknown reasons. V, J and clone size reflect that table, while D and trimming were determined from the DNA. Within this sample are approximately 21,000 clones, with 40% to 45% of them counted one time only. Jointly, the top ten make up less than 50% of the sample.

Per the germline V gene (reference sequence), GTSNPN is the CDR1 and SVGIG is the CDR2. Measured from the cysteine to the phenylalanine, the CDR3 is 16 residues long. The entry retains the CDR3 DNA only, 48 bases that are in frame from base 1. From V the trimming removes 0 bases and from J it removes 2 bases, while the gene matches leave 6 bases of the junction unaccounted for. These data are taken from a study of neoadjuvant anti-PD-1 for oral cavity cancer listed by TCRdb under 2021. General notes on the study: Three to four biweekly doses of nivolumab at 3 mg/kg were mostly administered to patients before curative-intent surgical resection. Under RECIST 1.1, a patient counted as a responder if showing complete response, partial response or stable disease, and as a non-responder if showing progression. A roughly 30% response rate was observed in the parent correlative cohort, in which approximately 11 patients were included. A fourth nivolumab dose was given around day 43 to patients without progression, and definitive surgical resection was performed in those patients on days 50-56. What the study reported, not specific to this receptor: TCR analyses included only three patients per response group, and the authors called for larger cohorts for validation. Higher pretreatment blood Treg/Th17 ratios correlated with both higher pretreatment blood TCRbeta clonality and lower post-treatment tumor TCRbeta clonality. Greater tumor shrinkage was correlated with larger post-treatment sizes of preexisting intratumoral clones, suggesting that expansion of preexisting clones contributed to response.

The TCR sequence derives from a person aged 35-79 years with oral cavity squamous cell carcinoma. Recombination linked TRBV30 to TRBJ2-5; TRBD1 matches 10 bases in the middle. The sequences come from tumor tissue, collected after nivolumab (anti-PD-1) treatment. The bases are TGTGCCTGGAGTGTACCTGGGACAGGGGCGCAAGAGACCCAGTACTTC. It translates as CAWSVPGTGAQETQYF.